The entry below gives a single T cell receptor beta chain sequence along with its context. Described time point: pre-treatment baseline. The record originates from a study of blood T cell dynamics during melanoma immunotherapy. Some clones are missing from TCRdb's copy, which holds only in-frame ones; the method was immunoSEQ multiplex PCR. This sample yields 9,000 to 13,000 clones, of which around 89% are seen a single time; 6.5% to 9% belongs to the top ten. CDR1 and CDR2 (germline): SGHTS, YDEGEE. The CDR3 loop spans 15 amino acids. Germline trimming cut 7 bases from V and 6 bases from J; bases unmatched to any gene: 15.

The input for sequencing was blood, taken from a patient treated with checkpoint blockade. The clonotype comes from a human donor with melanoma. The V call is TRBV5-8, the J call TRBJ2-7; 8 bases are shared with TRBD2. CDR3 loop: CASPGRSGRGGEQYF. In DNA form, the CDR3 reads TGTGCCAGCCCGGGAAGGAGCGGGAGAGGAGGCGAGCAGTACTTC.